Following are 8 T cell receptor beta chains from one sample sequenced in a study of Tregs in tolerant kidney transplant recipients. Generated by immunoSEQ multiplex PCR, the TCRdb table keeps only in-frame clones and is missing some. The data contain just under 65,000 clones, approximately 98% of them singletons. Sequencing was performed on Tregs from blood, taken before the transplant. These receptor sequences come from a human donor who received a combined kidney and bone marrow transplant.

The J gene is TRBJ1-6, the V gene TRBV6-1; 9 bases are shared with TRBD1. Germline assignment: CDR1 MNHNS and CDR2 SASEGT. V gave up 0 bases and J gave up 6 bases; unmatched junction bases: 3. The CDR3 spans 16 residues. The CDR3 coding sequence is TGTGCCAGCAGTGAAGCACCGGGACAGGGTAATTCACCCCTCCACTTT. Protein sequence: CASSEAPGQGNSPLHF.

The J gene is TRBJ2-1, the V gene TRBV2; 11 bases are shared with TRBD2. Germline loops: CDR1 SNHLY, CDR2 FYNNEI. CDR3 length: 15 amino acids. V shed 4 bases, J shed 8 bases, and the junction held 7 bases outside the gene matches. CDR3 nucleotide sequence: TGTGCCAGCAGTGTTGGGCTAGCGGGAGGCGATGAGCAGTTCTTC. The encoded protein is CASSVGLAGGDEQFF.

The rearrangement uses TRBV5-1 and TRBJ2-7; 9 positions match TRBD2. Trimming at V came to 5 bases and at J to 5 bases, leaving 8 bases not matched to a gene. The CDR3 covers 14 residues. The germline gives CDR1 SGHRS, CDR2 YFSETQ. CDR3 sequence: CASRPRTSVHEQYF. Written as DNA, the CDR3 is TGCGCCAGCAGGCCGAGGACTAGCGTCCACGAGCAGTACTTC.

The CDR3 DNA sequence: TGCGCCAGCAGCTTGAACCGGCAGGGAGGCAACTATGGCTACACCTTC. As protein: CASSLNRQGGNYGYTF. V usage is TRBV5-1 and J usage is TRBJ1-2; D perhaps matches TRBD1 (5 bases). The CDR3 has 16 residues. Trimming cost V 1 base and J 2 bases, with 15 bases left between them. Germline V lookup: CDR1 SGHRS, CDR2 YFSETQ.

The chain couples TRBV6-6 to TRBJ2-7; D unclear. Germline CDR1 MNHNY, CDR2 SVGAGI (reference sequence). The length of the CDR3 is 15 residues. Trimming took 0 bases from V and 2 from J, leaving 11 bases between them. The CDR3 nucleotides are TGTGCCAGCAGTTACTCGTCCCCCCAAACCTACGAGCAGTACTTC. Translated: CASSYSSPQTYEQYF.

CDR3 in DNA: TGTGCCAGCAGCTTGCGACAGGGACCCTATGGCTACACCTTC. It translates to CASSLRQGPYGYTF. The chain combines TRBV9 with TRBJ1-2; 7 nucleotides line up with TRBD1. Germline CDR1 and CDR2: SGDLS and YYNGEE. V lost 4 bases, J lost 4 bases, and 7 bases stayed unmatched. The length of the CDR3 is 14 residues.

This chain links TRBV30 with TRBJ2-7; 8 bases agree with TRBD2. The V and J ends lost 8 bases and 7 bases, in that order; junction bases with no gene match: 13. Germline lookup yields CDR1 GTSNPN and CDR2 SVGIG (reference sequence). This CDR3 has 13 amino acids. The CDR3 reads CAAGRGRGLEQYF. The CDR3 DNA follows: TGTGCCGCCGGGAGGGGGAGGGGATTGGAGCAGTACTTC.

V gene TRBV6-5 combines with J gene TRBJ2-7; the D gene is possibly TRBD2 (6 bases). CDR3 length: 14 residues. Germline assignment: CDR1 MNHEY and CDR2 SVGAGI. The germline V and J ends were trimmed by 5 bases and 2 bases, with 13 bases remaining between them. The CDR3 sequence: CASSIRRDAYEQYF. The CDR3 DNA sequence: TGTGCCAGCAGTATCAGGCGGGATGCCTACGAGCAGTACTTC.